This TCR beta chain was sequenced for a study of human T cells and chemical hapten exposure. Study-level information: Sensitization employed 2% DPC on about 2 cm by about 2 cm of upper inner arm skin. Whole-study findings and limits: With DPC sensitization, TCRs exceeding 1 in 1000 frequency showed no change. Versus controls, significantly more large CDR3 similarity clusters arose from expanded TCRs.

One entry per CDR3 protein results from TCRdb running MiXCR on the RACE reads. The sample includes some 90,000 distinct CDR3 sequences, about 10% of them seen just once. Time point specified: patch test 2, 6 weeks after DPC sensitization. Indicated treatment: therapeutic diphenylcyclopropenone sensitization with weekly scalp DPC. Donors were 18 to 70-year-old alopecia patients suitable for DPC. About this clonotype: Its antigen is currently unknown.

Sequenced here: whole blood, sampled in connection with sensitization to the hapten diphenylcyclopropenone (DPC). This sequence was found in a woman aged 40 to 49 with alopecia areata. Some clones in this sample may be carry-over from other donors' samples.

CDR3 sequence reads: CASSSRTSGSRKYF. Written as DNA, the CDR3 is TGTGCCAGCAGCTCTCGGACTAGCGGGTCGCGGAAGTACTTC. This rearrangement joins TRBV7-2 to TRBJ2-7; the match to TRBD2 covers 11 bases. The CDR3 runs 14 residues. CDR1 is SGHTA, CDR2 FQGNSA, per germline. With 4 bases clipped from V and 11 bases from J, the junction kept 10 bases outside the gene matches.